The 32 T cell receptor beta chains presented below share a single source sample, sequenced in a study of control samples from healthy donors and cancer patients. Sequencing used immunoSEQ multiplex PCR; TCRdb keeps in-frame clones, though not all of them. The sample carries 210,000 or so clones, around 90% recorded once. The material sequenced was blood. The source of these receptors is a man aged 30-40 years in good health.

This clone has only one observation. V usage is TRBV6-1 and J usage is TRBJ2-3; D is ambiguous. From germline, CDR1 is MNHNS and CDR2 SASEGT. The CDR3 is 16 amino acids. V lost 3 bases and J lost 4, with 17 bases in between. The CDR3 spells CASSEVPVSSPDTQYF. DNA for the CDR3: TGTGCCAGCAGTGAGGTCCCTGTGTCTAGTCCAGATACGCAGTATTTT.

The rearrangement joins TRBV19 to TRBJ2-1, with 7 bases identical to TRBD2. Germline CDR1 reads LNHDA; CDR2 reads SQIVND (reference sequence). With V trimmed by 5 bases and J by 7 bases, 14 bases remained unmatched. The CDR3 covers 16 residues. The DNA of the CDR3 is TGTGCCAGTAGTGATGGGCGGGGGAACTCAGGGAATGAGCAGTTCTTC. Translation gives CASSDGRGNSGNEQFF. Combining the CDR3 with reference TRBV19 and TRBJ2-1 gives the whole variable domain DGGITQSPKYLFRKEGQNVTLSCEQNLNHDAMYWYRQDPGQGLRLIYYSQIVNDFQKGDIAEGYSVSREKKESFPLTVTSAQKNPTAFYLCASSDGRGNSGNEQFFGPGTRLTVL.

The chain recombines TRBV5-1 with TRBJ1-5, with a possible D match to TRBD1 (5 bases). This CDR3 is built from 14 residues. The ends were cut back, 1 base at V and 3 bases at J, with 8 bases in the middle. Per the germline V gene, CDR1 is SGHRS and CDR2 is YFSETQ. The CDR3 DNA is TGCGCCAGCAGCTTGCAGGGTAACAATCAGCCCCAGCATTTT. Protein product: CASSLQGNNQPQHF. The whole variable domain, remainder taken from reference TRBV5-1 and TRBJ1-5, is KAGVTQTPRYLIKTRGQQVTLSCSPISGHRSVSWYQQTPGQGLQFLFEYFSETQRNKGNFPGRFSGRQFSNSRSEMNVSTLELGDSALYLCASSLQGNNQPQHFGDGTRLSIL.

The chain couples TRBV12-3 or TRBV12-4 to TRBJ1-5; possible D gene TRBD1, 5 bases. V lost 6 bases and J 6 bases, leaving 12 bases between the germline ends. The length of the CDR3 is 13 residues. This chain's CDR3 is CASSEGLSQPQHF. The CDR3 nucleotides are TGTGCCAGCAGCGAGGGACTTTCTCAGCCCCAGCATTTT.

This clone was seen just once. One end of the junction fails to match germline, which may point to a read error. The chain couples TRBV6-5 to TRBJ1-5; the D is unclear. The CDR3 totals 13 residues. Germline V gene lookup returns CDR1 MNHEY and CDR2 SVGAGI. The CDR3 sequence: CAGSSGVNQPQHF. The CDR3 DNA reads TGTGCCGGCAGTTCCGGGGTCAATCAGCCCCAGCATTTT.

On this clone: An end of the junction differs from the germline gene, which may be a read error. The chain uses TRBV5-1 and TRBJ1-4, with unresolved D. Germline loops: CDR1 SGHRS, CDR2 YFSETQ. This CDR3 comprises 15 residues. The CDR3 loop is CAGSLALRTNEKLFF. As DNA, the CDR3 is TGCGCCGGCAGCTTGGCCCTGAGGACTAATGAAAAACTGTTTTTT.

This rearrangement joins TRBV7-8 to TRBJ1-6, with 9 bases identical to TRBD1. Germline CDR1 SGHVS, CDR2 FQNEAQ. This CDR3 is built from 15 residues. The trim removed 1 base at V and 7 bases at J, leaving 2 bases unmatched. The CDR3 sequence is CASSLVGQGNSPLHF. DNA for the CDR3: TGTGCCAGCAGCTTAGTGGGACAGGGAAATTCACCCCTCCACTTT.

On this clone itself: The sample holds other DNA sequences that translate to the same CDR3. This sequence joins TRBV9 and TRBJ2-1; 11 nucleotides match TRBD2. The CDR3 has 14 amino acids. Trimming at V came to 0 bases and at J to 8 bases, leaving 1 base not matched to a gene. The germline gives CDR1 SGDLS, CDR2 YYNGEE. For the CDR3, the DNA is TGTGCCAGCAGCGTAGTAGCGGGGGGGGATGAGCAGTTCTTC. Translated, it gives CASSVVAGGDEQFF.

The chain uses TRBV11-3 and TRBJ2-2; 8 bases agree with TRBD1. This CDR3 region has 16 residues. Germline assignment: CDR1 SGHNT and CDR2 YENEEA. The V gene end was trimmed by 5 bases and the J gene end by 6 bases; junction bases not matched to a gene: 11. CDR3 nucleotides: TGTGCCAGCAGCACCCGGACAGGGACGGGGTCCGGGGAGCTGTTTTTT. Translated, it gives CASSTRTGTGSGELFF. The full variable domain, in which reference TRBV11-3 and TRBJ2-2 provide the parts outside the CDR3, is EAGVVQSPRYKIIEKKQPVAFWCNPISGHNTLYWYLQNLGQGPELLIRYENEEAVDDSQLPKDRFSAERLKGVDSTLKIQPAELGDSAVYLCASSTRTGTGSGELFFGEGSRLTVL.

This chain connects TRBV30 to TRBJ2-7, with 7 bases fitting TRBD1. Per germline, CDR1 GTSNPN and CDR2 SVGIG (reference sequence). The CDR3 has 13 residues. Trimming at V came to 2 bases and at J to 0 bases, leaving 1 base not matched to a gene. The CDR3: CAWSWDSSYEQYF. CDR3 sequence (DNA): TGTGCCTGGAGTTGGGACAGCTCCTACGAGCAGTACTTC.

The chain joins TRBV6-5 to TRBJ2-2; maybe TRBD1 (5 bases). The CDR3 totals 15 residues. Germline V gives CDR1 MNHEY, CDR2 SVGAGI. V lost 7 bases to trimming and J lost 2 bases, with 14 bases between them. The CDR3 spells CASTVTDTNTGELFF. As DNA, the CDR3 is TGTGCCAGCACGGTGACAGATACTAACACCGGGGAGCTGTTTTTT.

The V and J genes are TRBV19 and TRBJ2-3, with D possibly being TRBD2 (5 bases). Germline loops: CDR1 LNHDA, CDR2 SQIVND (reference sequence). Deletions cut 2 bases from V and 1 base from J, with 10 bases between. The CDR3 contains 15 residues. The CDR3 sequence: CASSITGTRTDTQYF. CDR3 DNA: TGTGCCAGTAGTATAACGGGAACCCGCACAGATACGCAGTATTTT.

The chain couples TRBV13 to TRBJ2-3, with D unresolved. This CDR3 comprises 12 residues. Germline lookup yields CDR1 PRHDT and CDR2 FYEKMQ (reference sequence). Trimming stripped 4 bases from V and 2 bases from J, with 4 bases between. CDR3 loop: CASSSTTDTQYF. The DNA of the CDR3 is TGTGCCAGCAGCTCCACCACAGATACGCAGTATTTT.

The chain links TRBV3-1 (or the pseudogene TRBV3-2) to TRBJ2-1; TRBD1 or TRBD2 may be the D gene (6 bases each). CDR3 length: 15 residues. Germline CDR1 and CDR2: LGHDT and YNNKEL (reference sequence). V shed 1 base and J shed 3 bases, with 10 bases lying between them. The chain's CDR3 is CASSQVRGVYNEQFF. The CDR3 coding sequence is TGTGCCAGCAGCCAAGTTAGGGGGGTCTACAATGAGCAGTTCTTC.

The chain recombines TRBV6-5 with TRBJ1-6; TRBD1 might be the D (6 bases). Germline CDR1 reads MNHEY; CDR2 reads SVGAGI. This CDR3 has 15 residues. V lost 2 bases and J lost 7, with 12 bases in between. The DNA for the CDR3 is TGTGCCAGCAGTTACGAGGGGGGGGGAAATTCACCCCTCCACTTT. It translates to CASSYEGGGNSPLHF.

The J gene is TRBJ2-2, the V gene TRBV29-1; no firm D call. Trimming removed 3 bases from V and 6 bases from J, with 14 bases in between. This CDR3 contains 14 residues. Germline V gene lookup returns CDR1 SQVTM and CDR2 ANQGSEA. The CDR3 spells CSVEGPISSGELFF. As DNA, the CDR3 is TGCAGCGTTGAGGGCCCGATCAGCTCCGGGGAGCTGTTTTTT.

The chain couples TRBV7-9 to TRBJ2-1; D is uncertain. V was clipped by 0 bases and J by 6 bases, with 6 bases between them. This CDR3 comprises 13 residues. Germline loops: CDR1 SEHNR, CDR2 FQNEAQ (reference sequence). CDR3: CASSLARSNEQFF. CDR3 sequence (DNA): TGTGCCAGCAGCTTAGCCAGGAGCAATGAGCAGTTCTTC.

J is TRBJ1-1 and V is TRBV4-1; D is unclear. V dropped 0 bases and J dropped 4 bases, with 18 bases sitting between them. Germline loops: CDR1 MGHRA, CDR2 YSYEKL. CDR3 length equals 17 residues. CDR3 amino acids: CASSQDGSGSRSTEAFF. The CDR3 nucleotides read TGCGCCAGCAGCCAAGATGGGTCAGGATCCAGGAGCACTGAAGCTTTCTTT.

The J gene is TRBJ2-3, the V gene TRBV27, with 12 bases that match TRBD2. CDR1 is MNHEY and CDR2 is SMNVEV in the germline V gene (reference sequence). The trim removed 5 bases at V and 2 bases at J, leaving 11 bases unmatched. The CDR3 length is 18 residues. CDR3 DNA: TGTGCCAGCAGTCTCCTAGCGGGGGGGCCTTTGTCCACAGATACGCAGTATTTT. It specifies CASSLLAGGPLSTDTQYF.

The chain combines TRBV2 with TRBJ1-6, with D maybe TRBD1 (6 bases). CDR1 is SNHLY, CDR2 FYNNEI, per germline. The CDR3 spans 15 residues. Trimming cost V 4 bases and J 9 bases, with 16 bases left between them. The CDR3 protein is CASSVGQGFVSPLHF. CDR3 DNA sequence: TGTGCCAGCAGTGTAGGGCAGGGGTTCGTTTCACCCCTCCACTTT.

The chain uses TRBV20-1 and TRBJ1-2, with unresolved D. Trimming left V 0 bases short and J 8 bases short, with 7 bases between. CDR3 length: 11 residues. Germline V gene lookup returns CDR1 DFQATT and CDR2 SNEGSKA (reference sequence). CDR3 coding DNA: TGCAGTGCTAGAGATAAGGTGGGCTACACCTTC. This sequence encodes CSARDKVGYTF.

The rearrangement links TRBV19 to TRBJ2-7; TRBD1 aligns across 7 bases. Germline CDR1 and CDR2: LNHDA and SQIVND (reference sequence). Trimming removed 5 bases from V and 3 bases from J; junction bases left unmatched: 10. CDR3 length: 15 amino acids. CDR3 sequence (DNA): TGTGCCAGTAGTCCCGGGACAGAATTAGTCTACGAGCAGTACTTC. Encoded protein: CASSPGTELVYEQYF.

This chain connects TRBV30 to TRBJ2-1, with 10 bases aligning to TRBD2. The CDR3 extends over 15 amino acids. V was pared by 1 base and J by 2 bases, with 2 bases of the junction left unmatched. The germline CDR1 and CDR2 sequences are GTSNPN and SVGIG (reference sequence). The CDR3 DNA reads as TGTGCCTGGAGTGGGACTAGCGGAGCCTACAATGAGCAGTTCTTC. Its translation is CAWSGTSGAYNEQFF.

The chain couples TRBV29-1 to TRBJ2-3; 14 bases are a match to TRBD2. This CDR3 is built from 15 residues. The germline CDR1 and CDR2 sequences are SQVTM and ANQGSEA. V lost 6 bases to trimming and J lost 3 bases; unmatched junction nucleotides: 5. CDR3 residues: CSVRTSGGITDTQYF. CDR3 coding DNA: TGCAGCGTCCGGACTAGCGGGGGGATAACAGATACGCAGTATTTT.

The chain couples TRBV7-6 to TRBJ1-4, with 7 bases matching TRBD1. This CDR3 spans 15 amino acids. Germline trimming cut 1 base from V and 8 bases from J; bases unmatched to any gene: 7. From germline, CDR1 is SGHVS and CDR2 FNYEAQ. The CDR3 is CASSLVQGRFEKLFF. The CDR3, as DNA: TGTGCCAGCAGCTTAGTACAGGGGAGATTCGAAAAACTGTTTTTT. Complete variable domain (other parts from reference TRBV7-6 and TRBJ1-4): GAGVSQSPRYKVTKRGQDVALRCDPISGHVSLYWYRQALGQGPEFLTYFNYEAQQDKSGLPNDRFSAERPEGSISTLTIQRTEQRDSAMYRCASSLVQGRFEKLFFGSGTQLSVL.

The J gene is TRBJ2-7, the V gene TRBV5-1, with TRBD1 matching over 9 bases. Germline loops: CDR1 SGHRS, CDR2 YFSETQ. CDR3 size: 14 residues. V was clipped by 2 bases and J by 6 bases; unmatched bases: 6. The CDR3 protein is CASSFGQGSREQYF. The CDR3 DNA reads as TGCGCCAGCAGCTTTGGACAGGGGTCTCGCGAGCAGTACTTC.

The chain is built from TRBV19 and TRBJ2-2, with 9 bases aligning to TRBD1. CDR1 LNHDA and CDR2 SQIVND come from the germline V gene (reference sequence). V gave up 6 bases and J gave up 2 bases; unmatched junction bases: 4. The CDR3 runs to 15 residues. In nucleotides, the CDR3 is TGTGCCAGTAGGACGGGACAGGGCAACACCGGGGAGCTGTTTTTT. This sequence encodes CASRTGQGNTGELFF.

This chain joins TRBV4-1 and TRBJ1-1; D remains ambiguous. In germline, CDR1 is MGHRA, CDR2 YSYEKL. The CDR3 runs to 17 residues. V lost 1 base and J lost 1, with 16 bases in between. The CDR3 sequence: CASSQVSGVGPNTEAFF. CDR3 in DNA: TGCGCCAGCAGCCAAGTCTCCGGCGTAGGGCCGAACACTGAAGCTTTCTTT.

V and J are TRBV18 and TRBJ2-3, with 13 bases matching TRBD2. The CDR3 is 15 residues long. Germline lookup yields CDR1 KGHSH and CDR2 LQKENI. With 4 bases clipped from V and 3 bases from J, the junction kept 1 base outside the gene matches. The CDR3 DNA reads TGTGCCAGCTCACGGACTAGCGGGAGTACAGATACGCAGTATTTT. Its protein is CASSRTSGSTDTQYF.

The chain recombines TRBV30 with TRBJ2-2, with D unclear. Germline V gives CDR1 GTSNPN, CDR2 SVGIG (reference sequence). This CDR3 comprises 13 residues. The V gene lost 3 bases and the J gene lost 1 base, with 6 bases spanning the gap. The CDR3: CAWSPGNTGELFF. The CDR3 DNA reads as TGTGCCTGGAGCCCCGGGAACACCGGGGAGCTGTTTTTT.

A few counts support this clone. V gene TRBV2 combines with J gene TRBJ1-2, with D maybe TRBD1 (6 bases). CDR3 length: 14 residues. V was cut by 1 base and J by 6 bases, with 12 bases left in between. The germline gives CDR1 SNHLY, CDR2 FYNNEI. CDR3 region: CASSEDTGLNGYTF. The CDR3 nucleotides read TGTGCCAGCAGTGAAGACACAGGGTTGAATGGCTACACCTTC.

Comments on this clone: At one end, the junction sequence differs from germline, possibly due to a read error. The chain uses TRBV10-2 and TRBJ1-6; 8 bases are shared with TRBD1. Germline V gene data show CDR1 as WSHSY and CDR2 as SAAADI. The length of the CDR3 is 13 residues. CDR3 coding DNA: TGCGCCAGCAGTAGAAATTCGGACAGGGTCTCTAACTTT. Translating it yields CASSRNSDRVSNF.